This is a list of T cell receptor beta chains from one sample in a study of blood T cell repertoires in COVID-19. The repertoire was sequenced with immunoSEQ multiplex PCR; TCRdb's copy has only in-frame clones and lacks some. Of roughly 180,000 clones listed, approximately 84% are singletons. Sequences were obtained from peripheral blood. These TCRs come from a human donor in a cohort sampled during active COVID-19. Each CDR3 is given without its conserved first and last residue.

j_call,v_call,cdr3_aa
TRBJ2-7,TRBV2,ASSRTGGEQY
TRBJ1-3,TRBV19,ASSKQWALSGNTIY
TRBJ2-7,TRBV6-5,ASGLTGVTYEQY
TRBJ2-1,TRBV12-3/TRBV12-4,ASSGTYNEQF
TRBJ2-5,TRBV5-6,ASSLQGETQY
TRBJ1-2,TRBV15,ATSRELGQGFGYT
TRBJ2-1,TRBV7-6,ASSAKIGGYNEQF
TRBJ1-1,TRBV7-6,ASSLEGRGNTEAF
TRBJ2-2,TRBV3-1/TRBV3-2,ASSPATGYTGELF
TRBJ1-1,TRBV12-5,ASGLVRGFGAF
TRBJ2-7,TRBV5-1,ASSTGHGSYEQY
TRBJ2-5,TRBV7-8,ASSLAGGGASIETQY
TRBJ1-4,TRBV6-5,ASSASGEKLF
TRBJ2-5,TRBV15,ATSREGGGETQY
TRBJ1-2,TRBV27,ASSLSLGQGAGYGYT
TRBJ1-6,TRBV21-1,ASSKALRSEPPPSSYNSPLH
TRBJ1-1,TRBV7-9,ASSPGTVGTEAF
TRBJ2-7,TRBV5-1,ASSLTGSSYEQY
TRBJ1-2,TRBV3-1/TRBV3-2,ASSPGQRGYT
TRBJ2-7,TRBV27,ASSPGGSYEQY
TRBJ1-1,TRBV6-1,ASSEHGGEAAF
TRBJ2-7,TRBV7-2,ASSSSGTGVYEQY
TRBJ1-4,TRBV2,ASSYNGGPGGTATNEKLF
TRBJ2-1,TRBV7-3,ASSLTGTGGFNEQF
TRBJ2-2,TRBV11-3,ASSPAPTSGGNTGELF
TRBJ2-1,TRBV5-6,ASSLVGRDYNEQF
TRBJ2-7,TRBV2,ASSEEASGLYEQY
TRBJ2-7,TRBV7-9,ASSYRDNPYEQY
TRBJ2-2,TRBV3-1/TRBV3-2,ASSRPGGRNTGELF
TRBJ2-3,TRBV7-3,ASSFGRGTDTQY
TRBJ1-1,TRBV5-1,ASSLLSPTLTGNTEAF
TRBJ1-1,TRBV4-1,ASSQGTGTGWPEAF
TRBJ2-3,TRBV6-6,ASSLSGGGGSWDTQY
TRBJ2-1,TRBV14,ASSQRVFAYNEQF
TRBJ2-1,TRBV3-1/TRBV3-2,ASSLFVANEQF
TRBJ2-1,TRBV5-1,ASSPGLAGAEQF
TRBJ1-4,TRBV5-1,ASSNSGNEKLF
TRBJ2-5,TRBV5-1,ASSLGRRQETQY
TRBJ1-4,TRBV10-3,AISESIGGNLNEKLF
TRBJ2-7,TRBV15,ATSIAQGYEQY
TRBJ1-1,TRBV19,ASSPRQNTEAF
TRBJ2-7,TRBV7-2,ASSKGEIEYEQY
TRBJ1-2,TRBV7-9,ASSTHPSGHYT
TRBJ2-7,TRBV19,ASSMAGISYEQY
TRBJ1-1,TRBV4-2,ASSQGANSNTEAF
TRBJ2-2,TRBV6-5,ASSKSRGLVGELF
TRBJ2-1,TRBV7-9,ASSLFPRSGGLAYNEQF
TRBJ1-2,TRBV4-1,ASSQDRDRGGT
TRBJ1-2,TRBV9,ASSEGELDRGKYGYT
TRBJ1-5,TRBV19,ASSMDRFSNQPQH
TRBJ2-6,TRBV21-1,ASGQGAAGANVLT
TRBJ1-2,TRBV5-5,ASSSAGSGHYGYT
TRBJ1-1,TRBV27,ASSAGQGFEAF
TRBJ1-1,TRBV6-6,ASRRAPGDTEAF